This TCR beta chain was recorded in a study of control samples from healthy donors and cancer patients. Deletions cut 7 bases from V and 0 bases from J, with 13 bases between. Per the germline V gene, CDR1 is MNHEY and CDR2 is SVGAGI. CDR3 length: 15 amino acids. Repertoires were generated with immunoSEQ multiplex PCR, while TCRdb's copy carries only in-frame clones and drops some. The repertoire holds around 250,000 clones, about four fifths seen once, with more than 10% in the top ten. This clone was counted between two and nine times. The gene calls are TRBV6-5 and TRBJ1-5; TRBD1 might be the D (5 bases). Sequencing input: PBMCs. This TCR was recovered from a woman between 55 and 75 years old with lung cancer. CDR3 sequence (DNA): TGTGCCAGCAATCAAGGGACCTCTAGCAATCAGCCCCAGCATTTT. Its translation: CASNQGTSSNQPQHF.